This TCR beta chain was documented in a study of blood T cell repertoires in COVID-19. The V and J ends lost 2 bases and 6 bases respectively, with 17 bases between them. CDR3 length: 16 amino acids. Germline lookup yields CDR1 MDHEN and CDR2 SYDVKM. Profiling relied on immunoSEQ multiplex PCR, and the TCRdb table lists in-frame clones only, not all of them. Among 300,000 to 350,000 clones listed, roughly 89% were seen once. The receptor was isolated from a man younger than 40 with COVID-19, enrolled during active disease. Sequencing input: peripheral blood. The chain recombines TRBV28 with TRBJ2-1, with a possible D match to TRBD2 (7 bases). The CDR3 loop reads CASSLRGRANINEQFF. The CDR3 DNA follows: TGTGCCAGCAGTTTAAGGGGGAGGGCCAACATCAATGAGCAGTTCTTC.